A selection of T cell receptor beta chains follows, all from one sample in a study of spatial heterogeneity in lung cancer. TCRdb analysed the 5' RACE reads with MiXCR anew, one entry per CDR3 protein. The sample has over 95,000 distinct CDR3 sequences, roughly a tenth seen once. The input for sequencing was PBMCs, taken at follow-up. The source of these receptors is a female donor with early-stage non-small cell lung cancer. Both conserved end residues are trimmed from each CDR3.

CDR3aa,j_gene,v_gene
ASSPLQGAVEKLF,TRBJ1-4,TRBV18
SAGFPATNEKLF,TRBJ1-4,TRBV29-1
ASSLGQGHQPQH,TRBJ1-5,TRBV12-3/TRBV12-4
SAHQITGTKNIQY,TRBJ2-4,TRBV20-1
ASSGLRLNEQF,TRBJ2-1,TRBV7-2
SARIQGRRNTEAF,TRBJ1-1,TRBV20-1
ASSHRSGGSSGNTIY,TRBJ1-3,TRBV4-3
ASSPHPAGGPDEQY,TRBJ2-7,TRBV27
ASRITGTGELF,TRBJ2-2,TRBV6-1
ASSFSYEQY,TRBJ2-7,TRBV7-8
ASSLGIAGAQETQY,TRBJ2-5,TRBV27
ASSISSGEGIQY,TRBJ2-4,TRBV19
ASSSTWDRVYYQETQY,TRBJ2-5,TRBV28
ASSKSLPSCVKETQY,TRBJ2-5,TRBV21-1
ASSRGTSGSADTQY,TRBJ2-3,TRBV11-1
ASSYSGSANEKLF,TRBJ1-4,TRBV6-5
ASSTGTKVLNEKLF,TRBJ1-4,TRBV19
ASSLAGGREAF,TRBJ1-1,TRBV5-1
ASSRQGANTGELF,TRBJ2-2,TRBV6-6
SVEIFTSHEQF,TRBJ2-1,TRBV29-1
SVERQAEVIEAF,TRBJ1-1,TRBV29-1
SASGTSGRPSYEQY,TRBJ2-7,TRBV20-1
ASSLGTGRAEAF,TRBJ1-1,TRBV5-1